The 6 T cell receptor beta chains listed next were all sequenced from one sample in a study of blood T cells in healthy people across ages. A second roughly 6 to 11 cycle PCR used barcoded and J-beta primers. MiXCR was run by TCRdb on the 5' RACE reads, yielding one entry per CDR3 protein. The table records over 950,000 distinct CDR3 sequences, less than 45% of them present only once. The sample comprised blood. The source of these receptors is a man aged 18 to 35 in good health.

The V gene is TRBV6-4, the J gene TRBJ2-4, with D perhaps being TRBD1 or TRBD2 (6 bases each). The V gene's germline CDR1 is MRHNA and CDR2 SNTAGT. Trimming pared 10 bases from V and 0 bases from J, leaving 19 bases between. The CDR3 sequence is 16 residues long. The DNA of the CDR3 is TGTGCCAACCGCCTAGGGGGGATTAAAGCCAAAAACATTCAGTACTTC. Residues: CANRLGGIKAKNIQYF.

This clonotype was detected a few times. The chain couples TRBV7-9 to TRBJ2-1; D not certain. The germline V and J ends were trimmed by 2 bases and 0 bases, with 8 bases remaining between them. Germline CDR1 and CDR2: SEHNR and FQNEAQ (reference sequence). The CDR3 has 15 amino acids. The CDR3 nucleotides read TGTGCCAGCAGCTTAATCCCAAGCTCCTACAATGAGCAGTTCTTC. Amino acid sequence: CASSLIPSSYNEQFF. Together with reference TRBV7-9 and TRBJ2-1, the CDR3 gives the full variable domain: DTGVSQNPRHKITKRGQNVTFRCDPISEHNRLYWYRQTLGQGPEFLTYFQNEAQLEKSRLLSDRFSAERPKGSFSTLEIQRTEQGDSAMYLCASSLIPSSYNEQFFGPGTRLTVL.

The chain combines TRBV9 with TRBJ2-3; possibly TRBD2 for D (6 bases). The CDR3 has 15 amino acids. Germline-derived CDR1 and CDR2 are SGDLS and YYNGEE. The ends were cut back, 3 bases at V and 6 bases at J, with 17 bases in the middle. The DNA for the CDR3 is TGTGCCAGCAGCGGCCGGGGACTCCAAGGGGATACGCAGTATTTT. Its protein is CASSGRGLQGDTQYF.

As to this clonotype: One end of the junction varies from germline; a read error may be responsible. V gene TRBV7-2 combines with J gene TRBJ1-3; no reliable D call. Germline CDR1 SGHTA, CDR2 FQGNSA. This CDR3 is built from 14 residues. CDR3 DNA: TGTGCCAGCAGCTTAGAAGTTGTAGGAAACGCCATATATTTT. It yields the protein CASSLEVVGNAIYF.

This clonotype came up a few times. CDR3 region: CASNPVGGYYGYTF. CDR3 in DNA: TGTGCCAGCAACCCAGTTGGGGGGTACTATGGCTACACCTTC. V is TRBV7-2 and J is TRBJ1-2, with a possible D match to TRBD1 (5 bases). Trimming took 7 bases from V and 3 from J, leaving 15 bases between them. This CDR3 contains 14 residues. The V gene's germline CDR1 is SGHTA and CDR2 FQGNSA.

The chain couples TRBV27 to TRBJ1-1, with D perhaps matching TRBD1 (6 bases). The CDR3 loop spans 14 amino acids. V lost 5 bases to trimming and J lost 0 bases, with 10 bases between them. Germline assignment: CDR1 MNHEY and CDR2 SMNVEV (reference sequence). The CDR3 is CASSVAGVNTEAFF. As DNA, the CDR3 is TGTGCCAGCAGTGTTGCAGGGGTGAACACTGAAGCTTTCTTT.